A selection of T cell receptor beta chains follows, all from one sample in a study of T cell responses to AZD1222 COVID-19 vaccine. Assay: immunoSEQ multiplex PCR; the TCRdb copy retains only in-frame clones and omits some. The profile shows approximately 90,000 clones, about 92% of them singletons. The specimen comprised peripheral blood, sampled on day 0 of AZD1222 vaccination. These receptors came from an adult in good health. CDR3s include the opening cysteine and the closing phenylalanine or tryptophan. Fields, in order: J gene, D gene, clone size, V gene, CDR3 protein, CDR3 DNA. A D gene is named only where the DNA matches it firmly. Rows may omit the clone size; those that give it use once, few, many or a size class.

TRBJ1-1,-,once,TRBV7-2,CASSSQSHTEAFF,TGTGCCAGCAGCTCCCAGTCCCACACTGAAGCTTTCTTT
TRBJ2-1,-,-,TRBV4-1,CASSQDPQVFNEQFF,TGCGCCAGCAGCCAAGATCCACAGGTTTTCAATGAGCAGTTCTTC
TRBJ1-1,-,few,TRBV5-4,CASRSDILNTEAFF,TGTGCCAGCAGGTCGGACATACTGAACACTGAAGCTTTCTTT
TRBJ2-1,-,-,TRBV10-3,CAIASNSDEQFF,TGTGCCATCGCTAGTAATTCGGATGAGCAGTTCTTC
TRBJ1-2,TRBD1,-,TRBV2,CASRVRQGAGGYTF,TGTGCCAGCAGGGTACGCCAGGGGGCCGGTGGCTACACCTTC
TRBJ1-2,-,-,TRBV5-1,CASRPDILGDNYGYTF,TGCGCCAGCAGACCCGACATACTTGGAGATAACTATGGCTACACCTTC
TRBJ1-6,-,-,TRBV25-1,CASSESKGYHSPLHF,TGTGCCAGCAGTGAATCCAAGGGTTACCATTCACCCCTCCACTTT
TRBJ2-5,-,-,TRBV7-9,CASSLGTGREDF,TGTGCCAGCAGCTTAGGCACAGGGCGGGAAGACTTC
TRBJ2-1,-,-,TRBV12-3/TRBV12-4,CASSFGFLGFF,TGTGCCAGCAGTTTTGGATTTCTCGGGTTCTTC
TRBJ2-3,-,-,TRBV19,CASSIGGSPDTQYF,TGTGCCAGTAGTATAGGAGGCTCACCGGATACGCAGTATTTT
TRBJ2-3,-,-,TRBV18,CASSPGASTDTQYF,TGTGCCAGCTCACCAGGGGCTAGCACAGATACGCAGTATTTT
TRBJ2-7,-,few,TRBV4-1,CASSQGNEQYF,TGCGCCAGCAGCCAAGGTAACGAGCAGTACTTC
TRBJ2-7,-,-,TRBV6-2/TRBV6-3,CASSDSGTPYYEQYF,TGTGCCAGCAGTGATTCCGGGACACCATACTACGAGCAGTACTTC